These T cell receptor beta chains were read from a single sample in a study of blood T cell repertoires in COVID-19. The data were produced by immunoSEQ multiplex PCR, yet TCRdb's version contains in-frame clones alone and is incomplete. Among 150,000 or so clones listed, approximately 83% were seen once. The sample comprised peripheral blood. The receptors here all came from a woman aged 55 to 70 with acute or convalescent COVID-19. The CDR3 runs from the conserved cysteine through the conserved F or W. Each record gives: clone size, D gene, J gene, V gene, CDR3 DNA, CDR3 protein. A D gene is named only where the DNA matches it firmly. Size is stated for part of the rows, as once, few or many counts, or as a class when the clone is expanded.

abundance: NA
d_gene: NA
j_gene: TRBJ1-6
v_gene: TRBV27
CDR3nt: TGTGCCAGCAGTTTATCATACAGTAATTCACCCCTCCACTTT
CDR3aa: CASSLSYSNSPLHF

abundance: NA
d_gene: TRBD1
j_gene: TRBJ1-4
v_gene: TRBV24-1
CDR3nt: TGTGCCACCAGTGAGGGGAGGAGCGACAGGGGTAATGAAAAACTGTTTTTT
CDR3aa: CATSEGRSDRGNEKLFF

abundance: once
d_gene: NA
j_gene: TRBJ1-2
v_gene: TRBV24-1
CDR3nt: TGTGCCACCAGTGATCTTACTAACTATGGCTACACCTTC
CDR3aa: CATSDLTNYGYTF

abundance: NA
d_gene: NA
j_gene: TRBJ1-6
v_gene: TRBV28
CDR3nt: TGTGCCAGCAAGACAGGCGGAAATTCACCCCTCCACTTT
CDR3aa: CASKTGGNSPLHF

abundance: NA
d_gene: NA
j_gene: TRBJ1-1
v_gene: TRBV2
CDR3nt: TGTGCCAGCAGCCCGACAGTGAACACTGAAGCTTTCTTT
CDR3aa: CASSPTVNTEAFF

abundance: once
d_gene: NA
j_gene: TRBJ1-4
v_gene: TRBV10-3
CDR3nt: TGTGCCATCAGTGACGGTGGGACTGCAACTAATGAAAAACTGTTTTTT
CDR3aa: CAISDGGTATNEKLFF

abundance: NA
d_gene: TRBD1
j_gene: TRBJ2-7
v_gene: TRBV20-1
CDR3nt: TGCAGTGCTAGTCCCCAGGGGGTAGGCTACGAGCAGTACTTC
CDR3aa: CSASPQGVGYEQYF

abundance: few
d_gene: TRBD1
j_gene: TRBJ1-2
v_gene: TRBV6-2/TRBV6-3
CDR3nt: TGTGCCAGCAGCCGAAAGGGGACAGTTAACTATGGCTACACCTTC
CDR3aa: CASSRKGTVNYGYTF

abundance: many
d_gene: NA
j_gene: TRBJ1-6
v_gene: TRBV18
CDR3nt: TGTGCCAGCTCACCGGATCAGGAAGTACCCCTCCACTTT
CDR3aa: CASSPDQEVPLHF

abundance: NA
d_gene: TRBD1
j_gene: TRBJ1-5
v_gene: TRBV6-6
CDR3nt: TGTGCCAGCATCCAGGAGGGACAGAGCAATCAGCCCCAGCATTTT
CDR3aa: CASIQEGQSNQPQHF

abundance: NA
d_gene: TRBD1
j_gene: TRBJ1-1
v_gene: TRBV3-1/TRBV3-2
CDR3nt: TGTGCCAGCAGCCGGGACAGGGGAAGGTGGACTGAAGCTTTCTTT
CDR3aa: CASSRDRGRWTEAFF

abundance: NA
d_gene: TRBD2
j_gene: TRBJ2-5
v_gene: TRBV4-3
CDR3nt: TGCGCCAGCAGCCAAGGTCCGGGCGGGGGTTACCAAGAGACCCAGTACTTC
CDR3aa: CASSQGPGGGYQETQYF

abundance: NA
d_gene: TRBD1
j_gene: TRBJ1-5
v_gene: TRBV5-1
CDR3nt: TGCGCCAGCAGCTCTGGGACAGGGGGCGGGAATCAGCCCCAGCATTTT
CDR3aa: CASSSGTGGGNQPQHF

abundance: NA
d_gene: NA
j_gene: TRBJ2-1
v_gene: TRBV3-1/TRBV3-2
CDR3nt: TGTGCCAGCAGCCAGGACGGTCTAGCGAGCTCCTACAATGAGCAGTTCTTC
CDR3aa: CASSQDGLASSYNEQFF

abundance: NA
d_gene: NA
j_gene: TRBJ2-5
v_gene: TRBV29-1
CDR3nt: TGCAGCGCTGGGGGCGAGACCCAGTACTTC
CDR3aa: CSAGGETQYF

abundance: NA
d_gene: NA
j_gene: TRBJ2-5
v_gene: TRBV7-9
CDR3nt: TGTGCCAGCAGCTTACGTATGGGGCAGGGGATGGAGACCCAGTACTTC
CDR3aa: CASSLRMGQGMETQYF

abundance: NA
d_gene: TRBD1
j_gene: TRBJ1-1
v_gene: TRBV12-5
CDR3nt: TGTGCTAGTGGTTCGGGATGGACAGGGGAGAACACTGAAGCTTTCTTT
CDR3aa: CASGSGWTGENTEAFF

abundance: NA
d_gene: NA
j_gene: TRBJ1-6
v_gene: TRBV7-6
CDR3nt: TGTGCCAGCAGCTCCACGACCGAGGAGGGGAATTCACCCCTCCACTTT
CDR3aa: CASSSTTEEGNSPLHF

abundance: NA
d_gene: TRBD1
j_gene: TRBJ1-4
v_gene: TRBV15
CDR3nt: TGTGCCACCAGGGCAGGGACAGGGGCCCTTCTCTTCCTGAATGAAAAACTGTTTTTT
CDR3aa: CATRAGTGALLFLNEKLFF

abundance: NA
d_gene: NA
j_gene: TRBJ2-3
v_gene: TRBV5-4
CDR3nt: TGTGCCAGCAGCTTGGATCCCAGAACAGATACGCAGTATTTT
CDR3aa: CASSLDPRTDTQYF

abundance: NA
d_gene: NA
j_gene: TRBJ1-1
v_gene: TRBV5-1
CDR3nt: TGCGCCAGCAGCCCGAGACAGGACTGGCAAGGTAGGAACACTGAAGCTTTCTTT
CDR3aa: CASSPRQDWQGRNTEAFF

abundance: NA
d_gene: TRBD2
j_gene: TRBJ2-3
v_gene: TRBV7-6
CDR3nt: TGTGCCAGCAGCCCCCGGACTAGCGGGGGGGCCAGCGCAGATACGCAGTATTTT
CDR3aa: CASSPRTSGGASADTQYF

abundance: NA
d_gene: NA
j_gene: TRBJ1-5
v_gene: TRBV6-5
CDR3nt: TGTGCCAGCAGTTACGGATCAGGGTCCTTAGTGGCTCAGCATTTT
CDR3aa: CASSYGSGSLVAQHF

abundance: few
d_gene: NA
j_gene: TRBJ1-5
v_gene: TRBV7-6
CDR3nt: TGTGCCAGCAGTTCCCAAGCAGGGGTCAGCAATCAGCCCCAGCATTTT
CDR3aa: CASSSQAGVSNQPQHF

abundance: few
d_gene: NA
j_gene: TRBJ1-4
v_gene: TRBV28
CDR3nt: TGTGCCACGAAGTTACAGAGAACTAATGAAAAACTGTTTTTT
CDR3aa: CATKLQRTNEKLFF

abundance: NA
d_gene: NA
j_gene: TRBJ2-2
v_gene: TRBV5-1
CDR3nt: TGCGCCAGCAGCTTGGGAGGGAACACCGGGGAGCTGTTTTTT
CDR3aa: CASSLGGNTGELFF

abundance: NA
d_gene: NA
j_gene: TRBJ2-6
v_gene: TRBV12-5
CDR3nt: TGTGCTAGTGGTCTCGGACTGAACTCTGGGGCCAACGTCCTGACTTTC
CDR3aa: CASGLGLNSGANVLTF

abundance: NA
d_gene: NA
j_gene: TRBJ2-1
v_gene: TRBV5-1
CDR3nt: TGCGCCAGCAGCTTGAGGCAGGGTATGGACAATGAGCAGTTCTTC
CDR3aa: CASSLRQGMDNEQFF